This TCR beta chain was observed in a study of blood T cell repertoires in COVID-19. The overall study: The samples span acute and convalescent COVID-19 from the United States, Italy and Spain. Sample material is recorded as cDNA or gDNA derived from T cells, B-cell-depleted T cells, or PBMCs.

Trimming took 4 bases from V and 8 from J; bases not matched to a gene: 12. The CDR3 is 17 residues long. CDR1 and CDR2 from the germline V gene are SGHDT and YYEEEE. Under the authors' procedure: Estimation of nucleated cell counts was performed using reference gene primer amplification. Repertoires were generated with immunoSEQ multiplex PCR, while TCRdb's copy carries only in-frame clones and drops some. The V and J calls and clone size are taken from that table; D and trimming were inferred from the DNA. The table lists about 190,000 clones, around 77% of them singletons. The chain combines TRBV5-6 with TRBJ2-1; 13 nucleotides line up with TRBD2. The receptor comes from a man between 60 and 75 years old with active or convalescent COVID-19. The sample comprised peripheral blood. DNA of the CDR3: TGTGCCAGCAGCCTGCATGGGGGGACTAGCGGGATCGATGAGCAGTTCTTC. Amino acid sequence: CASSLHGGTSGIDEQFF.